The 18 T cell receptor beta chains listed next were all sequenced from one sample in a study of blood T cell repertoires in COVID-19. Data came from immunoSEQ multiplex PCR; TCRdb stores just in-frame clones and leaves some out. The repertoire consists of fewer than 200,000 clones, with 88% occurring once and the leading ten covering about 26%. What was sequenced was peripheral blood. The receptors here all came from a man aged 60-69 years with acute or convalescent COVID-19.

The V and J genes are TRBV18 and TRBJ2-2; D possibly corresponds to TRBD2 (7 bases). Trimming cost V 5 bases and J 7 bases, with 23 bases left between them. Germline V gene lookup returns CDR1 KGHSH and CDR2 LQKENI. The CDR3 sequence is 17 residues long. In DNA, the CDR3 is TGTGCCAGCTCAATGAGGCAGGCGGGGGCCCTCTTCGGGGAGCTGTTTTTT. It codes for CASSMRQAGALFGELFF.

The V gene is TRBV11-2, the J gene TRBJ2-3, with 12 positions matching TRBD2. Germline V gene data show CDR1 as SGHAT and CDR2 as FQNNGV. The J segment lost 0 bases and the V segment lost 5 bases, leaving 3 bases of the junction unmatched. The CDR3 runs 16 residues. CDR3 DNA sequence: TGTGCCAGCAGCATAGGACTAGCGGGAAGCACAGATACGCAGTATTTT. It is translated as CASSIGLAGSTDTQYF.

The chain is built from TRBV21-1 and TRBJ1-5. TRBV21-1 constitutes a pseudogene. The CDR3 is 15 amino acids. CDR3 region: CASSKSGSGDQPQHF. DNA for the CDR3: TGTGCCAGCAGCAAATCTGGTTCGGGGGATCAGCCCCAGCATTTT.

V is TRBV4-1 and J is TRBJ2-7; tentative D call: TRBD2 (6 bases). This CDR3 contains 14 residues. V lost 0 bases and J 3 bases, leaving 9 bases between the germline ends. Germline lookup yields CDR1 MGHRA and CDR2 YSYEKL. CDR3 nucleotide sequence: TGCGCCAGCAGCCAAGATAGGCGGGACTACGAGCAGTACTTC. Translating gives CASSQDRRDYEQYF.

The J gene is TRBJ1-1, the V gene TRBV5-4; TRBD1 agrees at 8 bases. Germline V gene sequence: CDR1 SGHNT, CDR2 YYREEE (reference sequence). The trim removed 4 bases at V and 5 bases at J, leaving 7 bases unmatched. The CDR3 spans 14 residues. Written as DNA, the CDR3 is TGTGCCAGCAGCACGGGACAGGCCTCGACTGAAGCTTTCTTT. Protein sequence: CASSTGQASTEAFF. The full variable domain, in which reference TRBV5-4 and TRBJ1-1 provide the parts outside the CDR3, is ETGVTQSPTHLIKTRGQQVTLRCSSQSGHNTVSWYQQALGQGPQFIFQYYREEENGRGNFPPRFSGLQFPNYSSELNVNALELDDSALYLCASSTGQASTEAFFGQGTRLTVV.

This sequence joins TRBV9 and TRBJ2-5, with 8 bases lining up with TRBD2. V lost 4 bases to trimming and J lost 5 bases; unmatched junction nucleotides: 13. Germline CDR1 and CDR2: SGDLS and YYNGEE. The CDR3 extends over 16 amino acids. The CDR3 reads CASSLTGGGLTETQYF. The DNA of the CDR3 is TGTGCCAGCAGCCTCACGGGGGGGGGCCTCACGGAGACCCAGTACTTC.

The chain is built from TRBV10-3 and TRBJ1-6; a weak D match, TRBD1 (5 bases). The CDR3 runs 18 residues. Germline lookup yields CDR1 ENHRY and CDR2 SYGVKD. V lost 5 bases to trimming and J lost 0 bases, with 17 bases between them. The CDR3 loop is CAISLDKGLSSYNSPLHF. CDR3 DNA: TGTGCCATCAGTTTGGACAAGGGCCTGAGCTCCTATAATTCACCCCTCCACTTT.

The V gene is TRBV30, the J gene TRBJ1-2, with 9 nucleotides matching TRBD1. Germline CDR1 is GTSNPN and CDR2 is SVGIG (reference sequence). This CDR3 comprises 13 residues. V lost 5 bases, J lost 8 bases, and 9 bases stayed unmatched. The CDR3 DNA follows: TGTGCCTGGGACCCCGGGACAGGGATCGGCTACACCTTC. Its translation is CAWDPGTGIGYTF.

This clone was found once. The genes are TRBV3-1 (or the pseudogene TRBV3-2) and TRBJ2-2; weak D call: TRBD2 (6 bases). Germline CDR1 LGHDT, CDR2 YNNKEL (reference sequence). The CDR3 totals 17 residues. V lost 0 bases and J lost 3, with 14 bases in between. The CDR3 loop reads CASSQEKRGGDTGELFF. The CDR3 nucleotides read TGTGCCAGCAGCCAAGAGAAACGGGGAGGAGACACCGGGGAGCTGTTTTTT.

The genes are TRBV5-1 and TRBJ1-2; no clear D gene. Between the trimmed V and J ends, which lost 0 bases and 0 bases, there was a span of 9 bases. This CDR3 is built from 15 residues. Germline assignment: CDR1 SGHRS and CDR2 YFSETQ. The CDR3 sequence is CASSLGTLANYGYTF. CDR3 bases: TGCGCCAGCAGCTTGGGTACGTTAGCTAACTATGGCTACACCTTC.

The chain couples TRBV6-4 to TRBJ1-2; possible D gene TRBD1, 5 bases. Germline V lookup: CDR1 MRHNA, CDR2 SNTAGT. Between the trimmed V and J ends, which lost 2 bases and 3 bases, there was a span of 13 bases. The CDR3 contains 15 residues. The CDR3: CASSDTGGADYGYTF. The CDR3 nucleotides read TGTGCCAGCAGTGACACGGGAGGGGCAGACTATGGCTACACCTTC.

This clone turned up a few times. The V gene is TRBV7-9, the J gene TRBJ1-5, with 7 bases identical to TRBD1. Trimming cost V 1 base and J 0 bases; bases outside gene matches: 0. Germline V gene data show CDR1 as SEHNR and CDR2 as FQNEAQ (reference sequence). This CDR3 comprises 15 residues. CDR3 residues: CASSLGDSSNQPQHF. The CDR3 DNA is TGTGCCAGCAGCTTAGGGGACAGTAGCAATCAGCCCCAGCATTTT.

V and J are TRBV12-3 or TRBV12-4 and TRBJ1-2; 7 bases map to TRBD1. Trimming cost V 3 bases and J 4 bases; bases outside gene matches: 2. The CDR3 runs 13 residues. The CDR3 sequence: CASSFWDSYGYTF. CDR3 in DNA: TGTGCCAGCAGTTTTTGGGACAGCTATGGCTACACCTTC.

The CDR3 nucleotides read TGTGCCAGCACTCTCGAACAGGGGGCGGGAGGCTACACCTTC. Protein: CASTLEQGAGGYTF. V usage is TRBV6-5 and J usage is TRBJ1-2; TRBD1 agrees at 9 bases. Trimming removed 7 bases from V and 8 bases from J; junction bases left unmatched: 11. Germline assignment: CDR1 MNHEY and CDR2 SVGAGI. CDR3 length: 14 amino acids.

The count of this clone is one. The V gene is TRBV24-1, the J gene TRBJ1-1; D possibly corresponds to TRBD1 (6 bases). Germline V CDR1 and CDR2: KGHDR, SFDVKD. V gave up 8 bases and J gave up 1 base, with 16 bases separating them. The CDR3 loop spans 15 amino acids. The CDR3 region has the DNA TGTGCCACCACCTCGGGGGGCACAAGGAACACTGAAGCTTTCTTT. Amino acids: CATTSGGTRNTEAFF.

J is TRBJ2-5 and V is TRBV7-3; 7 nucleotides agree with TRBD2. Germline lookup yields CDR1 SGHTA and CDR2 FQGTGA. V shed 0 bases, J shed 3 bases, and the junction held 1 base outside the gene matches. CDR3 length: 14 amino acids. In nucleotides, the CDR3 is TGTGCCAGCAGCTTAACGGGGGGGAAAGAGACCCAGTACTTC. Translated, it gives CASSLTGGKETQYF.

On this clone itself: At the DNA level, this CDR3 is encoded by other sequences in the same sample as well. The chain couples TRBV5-1 to TRBJ1-1; tentatively, D is TRBD1 (5 bases). CDR1 and CDR2 (germline): SGHRS, YFSETQ. The CDR3 totals 14 residues. Trimming took 0 bases from V and 1 from J, leaving 7 bases between them. The CDR3 here is CASSLAGGNTEAFF. The CDR3 bases are TGCGCCAGCAGCTTGGCCGGGGGGAACACTGAAGCTTTCTTT.

V gene TRBV27 combines with J gene TRBJ1-2, with 12 nucleotides matching TRBD1. This CDR3 region has 14 residues. Trimming took 6 bases from V and 3 from J; bases not matched to a gene: 2. Germline V gene lookup returns CDR1 MNHEY and CDR2 SMNVEV (reference sequence). The CDR3 spells CASRGTGGHYGYTF. The CDR3 DNA reads TGTGCCAGCAGGGGGACAGGGGGCCACTATGGCTACACCTTC.